A single sample gave rise to the 31 T cell receptor beta chains below, sequenced in a study of CD8 T cells in Susac syndrome. RNA amounts of about 0.5 to 1 ug underwent reverse transcription with random hexamers. TCRdb re-called the immunoSEQ multiplex PCR reads through MiXCR, storing one row per CDR3 protein. This table has about 240,000 distinct CDR3 sequences, approximately 95% appearing once. The sample consisted of CD4+ T cells from PBMCs. These receptors originate from a human donor with Susac syndrome.

The chain uses TRBV29-1 and TRBJ1-2, with 10 bases aligning to TRBD1. V was clipped by 7 bases and J by 2 bases; unmatched bases: 4. Germline values: CDR1 SQVTM, CDR2 ANQGSEA. The CDR3 spans 13 residues. The DNA of the CDR3 is TGCAGCGCAGCGACAGGGGGCAACTATGGCTACACCTTC. Amino acid sequence: CSAATGGNYGYTF. Variable domain in full (rest from reference TRBV29-1 and TRBJ1-2): SAVISQKPSRDICQRGTSLTIQCQVDSQVTMMFWYRQQPGQSLTLIATANQGSEATYESGFVIDKFPISRPNLTFSTLTVSNMSPEDSSIYLCSAATGGNYGYTFGSGTRLTVV.

The table lists this clonotype with a few counts. The chain couples TRBV28 to TRBJ2-5, with 7 bases identical to TRBD2. The CDR3 is 13 amino acids. The V gene end was trimmed by 3 bases and the J gene end by 5 bases; junction bases not matched to a gene: 3. Germline CDR1 MDHEN, CDR2 SYDVKM. This CDR3 reads CASSLGGRETQYF. The CDR3 region has the DNA TGTGCCAGCAGTTTGGGGGGGAGGGAGACCCAGTACTTC.

The rearrangement uses TRBV20-1 and TRBJ2-2; 12 bases line up with TRBD2. This CDR3 is built from 14 residues. V gave up 3 bases and J gave up 7 bases; unmatched junction bases: 3. CDR1 is DFQATT, CDR2 SNEGSKA, per germline (reference sequence). The CDR3 nucleotides read TGCAGTGCTAGGGCTAGCGGGAGGGGCGGGGAGCTGTTTTTT. Protein product: CSARASGRGGELFF.

This clonotype appeared once. CDR3 sequence reads: CASSVQGTPNTGELFF. As DNA, the CDR3 is TGTGCCAGCAGCGTACAGGGGACACCGAACACCGGGGAGCTGTTTTTT. The V and J genes are TRBV9 and TRBJ2-2, with TRBD1 as a possible D gene (6 bases). The CDR3 has 16 residues. Germline CDR1 and CDR2: SGDLS and YYNGEE. With 1 base removed from V and 0 bases from J, the gap between germline ends came to 10 bases.

The V call is TRBV6-5, the J call TRBJ2-3; 13 positions agree with TRBD2. The CDR3 has 18 residues. V shed 0 bases and J 6 bases; nucleotides not matched to a gene: 9. The germline CDR1 and CDR2 sequences are MNHEY and SVGAGI. CDR3 bases: TGTGCCAGCAGTTACTCGGACTGGACTAGCGGGAGTTTTGATACGCAGTATTTT. It codes for CASSYSDWTSGSFDTQYF.

This rearrangement joins TRBV5-1 to TRBJ2-3; 11 bases are shared with TRBD2. From germline, CDR1 is SGHRS and CDR2 YFSETQ. V was pared by 2 bases and J by 0 bases, with 26 bases of the junction left unmatched. CDR3 length: 24 residues. CDR3 sequence: CASSLNTKLQGLAATSTSTDTQYF. CDR3 DNA: TGCGCCAGCAGCTTAAACACCAAACTACAGGGACTAGCGGCTACAAGTACTAGCACAGATACGCAGTATTTT.

This chain joins TRBV6-5 and TRBJ2-7; D call uncertain. Trimming shortened V by 6 bases and J by 2 bases, and 8 bases separated the two germline ends. This CDR3 region has 12 residues. The germline gives CDR1 MNHEY, CDR2 SVGAGI. The CDR3 sequence is CASRTGPYEQYF. For the CDR3, the DNA is TGTGCCAGCAGGACCGGCCCCTACGAGCAGTACTTC.

V is TRBV9 and J is TRBJ1-1, with no clear D. Trimming cost V 0 bases and J 4 bases, with 7 bases left between them. The CDR3 runs to 13 residues. Germline CDR1 SGDLS, CDR2 YYNGEE. The CDR3 DNA reads TGTGCCAGCAGCGTAGGGGCGGCCACTGAAGCTTTCTTT. Translated: CASSVGAATEAFF.

This chain joins TRBV27 and TRBJ1-2; 7 nucleotides match TRBD1. Germline CDR1 MNHEY, CDR2 SMNVEV (reference sequence). The V segment lost 5 bases and the J segment 6 bases; nucleotides outside the gene matches: 9. The CDR3 has 14 residues. The CDR3 sequence is CASSPWAGTDGYTF. The DNA for the CDR3 is TGTGCCAGCAGTCCTTGGGCCGGGACAGATGGCTACACCTTC.

The V call is TRBV20-1, the J call TRBJ2-3, with TRBD2 as a possible D gene (5 bases). Per the germline V gene, CDR1 is DFQATT and CDR2 is SNEGSKA (reference sequence). Between the trimmed V and J ends, which lost 5 bases and 6 bases, there was a span of 9 bases. The CDR3 runs to 11 residues. The CDR3 region is CSALGVDTQYF. Here the CDR3 DNA reads TGCAGTGCTCTCGGGGTCGATACGCAGTATTTT.

The V and J genes are TRBV5-8 and TRBJ2-5; either TRBD1 or TRBD2 may fit D (5 bases each). The CDR3 runs to 15 residues. Germline-derived CDR1 and CDR2 are SGHTS and YDEGEE. Trimming stripped 9 bases from V and 5 bases from J, with 23 bases between. The CDR3 DNA sequence: TGTGCCACGGCGGAATATACGGGACGAGGGGAGACCCAGTACTTC. Translation gives CATAEYTGRGETQYF.

This chain joins TRBV7-2 and TRBJ2-3; D might be TRBD2 (5 bases). This CDR3 comprises 16 residues. With 2 bases removed from V and 3 bases from J, the gap between germline ends came to 15 bases. In germline, CDR1 is SGHTA, CDR2 FQGNSA. CDR3 residues: CASSLSGPPGTDTQYF. For the CDR3, the DNA is TGTGCCAGCAGCTTATCCGGGCCCCCGGGGACAGATACGCAGTATTTT.

The chain links TRBV9 to TRBJ2-2, with 13 positions matching TRBD2. The V segment lost 2 bases and the J segment 10 bases; nucleotides outside the gene matches: 14. The CDR3 is 18 residues long. Germline V gene sequence: CDR1 SGDLS, CDR2 YYNGEE. The CDR3, as DNA: TGTGCCAGCAGCGTTACCGGGACTAGCGGGGTTAACACCTCGGAGCTGTTTTTT. Translated: CASSVTGTSGVNTSELFF.

The chain carries TRBV28 and TRBJ2-7; 8 positions match TRBD1. CDR3 size: 14 residues. Trimming removed 6 bases from V and 2 bases from J; junction bases left unmatched: 6. The V gene's germline CDR1 is MDHEN and CDR2 SYDVKM. The CDR3 here is CASSRQGIAYEQYF. CDR3 DNA sequence: TGTGCCAGCAGCAGACAGGGGATCGCCTACGAGCAGTACTTC.

This clonotype turned up a few times. V is TRBV28 and J is TRBJ2-5, with TRBD2 matching 12 bases. From germline, CDR1 is MDHEN and CDR2 SYDVKM. Trimming cost V 5 bases and J 1 base; bases outside gene matches: 5. This CDR3 comprises 16 residues. The CDR3 DNA is TGTGCCAGCAGTCCTCGACTAGCGGGAGCCCAAGAGACCCAGTACTTC. Amino acid sequence: CASSPRLAGAQETQYF. Filled out from reference TRBV28 and TRBJ2-5, the complete variable domain reads DVKVTQSSRYLVKRTGEKVFLECVQDMDHENMFWYRQDPGLGLRLIYFSYDVKMKEKGDIPEGYSVSREKKERFSLILESASTNQTSMYLCASSPRLAGAQETQYFGPGTRLLVL.

The chain combines TRBV19 with TRBJ1-2, with 9 bases aligning to TRBD1. The germline V gene encodes CDR1 LNHDA and CDR2 SQIVND (reference sequence). V was clipped by 8 bases and J by 4 bases; unmatched bases: 8. CDR3 length: 14 amino acids. In nucleotides, the CDR3 is TGTGCCAGTCTCCCGGGACAGGGATTCTATGGCTACACCTTC. It codes for CASLPGQGFYGYTF.

This clonotype was found once. This chain links TRBV27 with TRBJ2-1; the match to TRBD2 covers 10 bases. V dropped 5 bases and J dropped 13; count of bases not matched to a gene: 5. Germline-derived CDR1 and CDR2 are MNHEY and SMNVEV (reference sequence). The CDR3 contains 12 residues. The CDR3 DNA sequence: TGTGCCAGCAGTCCCCTAGCGGGAGCCCAGTTCTTC. It translates to CASSPLAGAQFF.

The V and J genes are TRBV6-5 and TRBJ2-7, with D maybe TRBD2 (6 bases). This CDR3 is 13 amino acids long. V dropped 2 bases and J dropped 4 bases, with 9 bases sitting between them. Germline lookup yields CDR1 MNHEY and CDR2 SVGAGI. The CDR3 is CASSYRGTYEQYF. As DNA, the CDR3 is TGTGCCAGCAGTTACCGCGGGACTTACGAGCAGTACTTC.

The table lists this clonotype with a count of one. The chain recombines TRBV30 with TRBJ1-1; 8 nucleotides agree with TRBD1. Germline CDR1 reads GTSNPN; CDR2 reads SVGIG (reference sequence). This CDR3 is 11 amino acids long. The ends lost 5 bases at V and 4 bases at J; junction bases unmatched: 0. CDR3 coding DNA: TGTGCCTGGGACAGGGGCACTGAAGCTTTCTTT. This codes for CAWDRGTEAFF. The full variable domain, in which reference TRBV30 and TRBJ1-1 provide the parts outside the CDR3, is SQTIHQWPATLVQPVGSPLSLECTVEGTSNPNLYWYRQAAGRGLQLLFYSVGIGQISSEVPQNLSASRPQDRQFILSSKKLLLSDSGFYLCAWDRGTEAFFGQGTRLTVV.

The rearrangement links TRBV29-1 to TRBJ2-7; 10 bases map to TRBD1. CDR3 length: 13 residues. Germline trimming cut 4 bases from V and 3 bases from J; bases unmatched to any gene: 3. CDR1 SQVTM and CDR2 ANQGSEA come from the germline V gene. The CDR3 DNA is TGCAGCGTTGGATGGGACAGGGGCTACGAGCAGTACTTC. Translated: CSVGWDRGYEQYF.

This chain uses TRBV29-1 with TRBJ2-7; D is perhaps TRBD2 (6 bases). Looked up from germline, CDR1 is SQVTM and CDR2 is ANQGSEA. Trimming stripped 6 bases from V and 9 bases from J, with 18 bases between. The CDR3 spans 12 residues. CDR3 sequence (DNA): TGCAGCGTCCAAGGGTTGGAGGGGTGGCAGTACTTC. Translating gives CSVQGLEGWQYF.

This chain joins TRBV5-4 and TRBJ2-6; perhaps D is TRBD1 or TRBD2 (5 bases each). The V and J ends lost 7 bases and 0 bases respectively, with 20 bases between them. The CDR3 spans 18 residues. Germline CDR1 and CDR2: SGHNT and YYREEE (reference sequence). CDR3 DNA sequence: TGTGCCAGCGGCCGGGGCGGTATCCCATCCTCTGGGGCCAACGTCCTGACTTTC. Protein sequence: CASGRGGIPSSGANVLTF.

The chain recombines TRBV9 with TRBJ2-2, with D perhaps matching TRBD2 (6 bases). The CDR3 has 17 amino acids. V was cut by 0 bases and J by 4 bases, with 16 bases left in between. Germline CDR1 and CDR2: SGDLS and YYNGEE. CDR3 nucleotide sequence: TGTGCCAGCAGCGTAGTTTCGAGCGGGTCCGGCACCGGGGAGCTGTTTTTT. This gives the protein CASSVVSSGSGTGELFF.

This chain links TRBV27 with TRBJ1-2; D possibly corresponds to TRBD1 (5 bases). Trimming removed 5 bases at V and 4 bases at J, with 14 bases between. This CDR3 has 14 residues. The germline V gene encodes CDR1 MNHEY and CDR2 SMNVEV (reference sequence). CDR3 nucleotides: TGTGCCAGCAGTGAGACAGCTCCTAGCTATGGCTACACCTTC. Translation gives CASSETAPSYGYTF.

The J gene is TRBJ1-1, the V gene TRBV14; no clear D. The ends were cut back, 0 bases at V and 11 bases at J, with 13 bases in the middle. CDR1 is SGHDN, CDR2 FVKESK, per germline. There are 13 residues in the CDR3. CDR3 region: CASSQDLAGSAFF. DNA for the CDR3: TGTGCCAGCAGCCAAGATCTGGCAGGATCGGCTTTCTTT.

The count of this clonotype is one. This chain links TRBV3-1 with TRBJ2-2; no clear D. This CDR3 is built from 11 residues. V was trimmed by 6 bases and J by 5 bases, leaving 4 bases between them. Germline V gives CDR1 LGHDT, CDR2 YNNKEL (reference sequence). DNA for the CDR3: TGTGCCAGCAGTTCGACCGGGGAGCTGTTTTTT. Its protein is CASSSTGELFF.

The gene calls are TRBV19 and TRBJ2-7, with 8 bases lining up with TRBD2. With 7 bases clipped from V and 2 bases from J, the junction kept 10 bases outside the gene matches. This CDR3 is built from 15 residues. Germline CDR1 reads LNHDA; CDR2 reads SQIVND (reference sequence). CDR3 nucleotides: TGTGCCAGTACCAGAGAACCGGGAGGGGCCTACGAGCAGTACTTC. It encodes CASTREPGGAYEQYF.

This clonotype was observed a few times. The V call is TRBV2, the J call TRBJ2-1; possible D gene TRBD2, 6 bases. This CDR3 region has 15 residues. Germline loops: CDR1 SNHLY, CDR2 FYNNEI. V was pared by 4 bases and J by 0 bases, with 10 bases between. DNA for the CDR3: TGTGCCAGCAGTGCCCGGGACTCCTCCTACAATGAGCAGTTCTTC. It yields the protein CASSARDSSYNEQFF. Drawing the rest from reference TRBV2 and TRBJ2-1, the complete variable domain is EPEVTQTPSHQVTQMGQEVILRCVPISNHLYFYWYRQILGQKVEFLVSFYNNEISEKSEIFDDQFSVERPDGSNFTLKIRSTKLEDSAMYFCASSARDSSYNEQFFGPGTRLTVL.

The chain combines TRBV7-8 with TRBJ1-1, with D perhaps matching TRBD1 (6 bases). Germline CDR1 reads SGHVS; CDR2 reads FQNEAQ. Trimming took off 1 base at V and 5 bases at J, with 17 bases between the two ends. The CDR3 length is 16 residues. The CDR3: CASSLVTGRGGTEAFF. CDR3 DNA sequence: TGTGCCAGCAGCTTAGTAACTGGCAGGGGAGGGACTGAAGCTTTCTTT.

The chain uses TRBV7-9 and TRBJ1-2; D ambiguous. The CDR3 runs 14 residues. V was trimmed by 4 bases and J by 2 bases, leaving 11 bases between them. Germline V CDR1 and CDR2: SEHNR, FQNEAQ (reference sequence). The CDR3 region has the DNA TGTGCCAGCAGCTCCTCGGGAACCAACTATGGCTACACCTTC. This sequence encodes CASSSSGTNYGYTF.

For the CDR3, the DNA is TGTGCCAGCAGCCCACAGGGTACTGCTGGAAACACCATATATTTT. It translates to CASSPQGTAGNTIYF. The chain has TRBV12-3 or TRBV12-4 and TRBJ1-3, with a possible D match to TRBD1 (6 bases). V was clipped by 6 bases and J by 2 bases, with 14 bases between them. The CDR3 length is 15 residues.